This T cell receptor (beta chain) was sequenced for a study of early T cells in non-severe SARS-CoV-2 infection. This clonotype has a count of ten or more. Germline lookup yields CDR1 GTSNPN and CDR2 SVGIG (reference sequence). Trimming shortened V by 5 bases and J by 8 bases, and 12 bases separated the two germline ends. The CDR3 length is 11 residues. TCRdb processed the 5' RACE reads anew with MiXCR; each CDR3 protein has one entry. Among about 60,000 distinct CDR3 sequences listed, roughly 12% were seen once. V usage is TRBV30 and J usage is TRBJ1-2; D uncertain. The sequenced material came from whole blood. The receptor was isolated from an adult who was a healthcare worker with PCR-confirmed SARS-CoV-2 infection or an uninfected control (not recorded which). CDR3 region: CAWGWPGGYTF. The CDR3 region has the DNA TGTGCCTGGGGTTGGCCGGGAGGCTACACCTTC.